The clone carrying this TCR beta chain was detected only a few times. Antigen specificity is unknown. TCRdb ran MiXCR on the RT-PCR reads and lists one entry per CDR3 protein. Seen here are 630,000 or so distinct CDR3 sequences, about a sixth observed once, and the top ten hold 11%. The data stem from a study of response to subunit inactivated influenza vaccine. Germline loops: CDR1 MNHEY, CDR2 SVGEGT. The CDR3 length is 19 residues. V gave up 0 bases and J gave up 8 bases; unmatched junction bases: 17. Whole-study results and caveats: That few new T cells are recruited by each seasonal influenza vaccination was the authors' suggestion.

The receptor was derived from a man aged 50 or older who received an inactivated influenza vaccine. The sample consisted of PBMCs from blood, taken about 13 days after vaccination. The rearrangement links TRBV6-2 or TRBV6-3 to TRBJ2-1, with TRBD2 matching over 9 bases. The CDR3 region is CASSYSLWPSGVRAHEQFF. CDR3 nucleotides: TGTGCCAGCAGTTACTCGTTGTGGCCTAGCGGGGTGCGGGCCCATGAGCAGTTCTTC.